The 20 T cell receptor beta chains presented below share a single source sample, sequenced in a study of cytomegalovirus exposure and HLA in healthy donors. The PCR ran on 60 Vbeta and 13 Jbeta primers. The method was immunoSEQ multiplex PCR; TCRdb's version includes in-frame clones alone and lacks a portion of them. This repertoire shows around 200,000 clones, about four fifths found once; its top ten account for just under 3%. Sequencing was performed on PBMCs. These TCRs come from a male donor in good health and CMV-seronegative.

This clone was found a few times. V usage is TRBV28 and J usage is TRBJ1-2; 7 bases match TRBD1. J gave up 7 bases and V 6 bases, and 11 bases lay outside the gene matches. The CDR3 has 14 amino acids. CDR1 is MDHEN and CDR2 is SYDVKM in the germline V gene. The DNA of the CDR3 is TGTGCCAGCAGAACCGGGACAGAGGGGACTGGCTACACCTTC. Residues: CASRTGTEGTGYTF.

The CDR3 nucleotides are TGTGCCAGCAGCTTAAGATACAGGAGGGGCACCGGGGAGCTGTTTTTT. This encodes CASSLRYRRGTGELFF. The rearrangement uses TRBV11-2 and TRBJ2-2; a weak D match, TRBD2 (6 bases). Germline values: CDR1 SGHAT, CDR2 FQNNGV. V lost 2 bases and J lost 4, with 14 bases in between. The CDR3 is made up of 16 amino acids.

This chain connects TRBV5-1 to TRBJ2-2; D may be TRBD2 (5 bases). CDR3 length: 14 amino acids. V dropped 3 bases and J dropped 1 base, with 7 bases sitting between them. Looked up from germline, CDR1 is SGHRS and CDR2 is YFSETQ. CDR3 residues: CASSWAGNTGELFF. The CDR3 DNA reads TGCGCCAGCAGCTGGGCGGGGAACACCGGGGAGCTGTTTTTT.

V usage is TRBV29-1 and J usage is TRBJ1-2, with TRBD1 as a possible D gene (5 bases). V was shortened by 2 bases and J by 4 bases, with 14 bases between the two germline ends. The germline V gene has CDR1 SQVTM and CDR2 ANQGSEA. This CDR3 is 14 amino acids long. CDR3 region: CSVEMQGVSYGYTF. DNA for the CDR3: TGCAGCGTTGAAATGCAAGGGGTGTCCTATGGCTACACCTTC.

CDR3 loop: CASSQPRGSGSSYNEQFF. The CDR3 DNA sequence: TGCGCCAGCAGCCAGCCACGGGGGAGCGGGAGCTCCTACAATGAGCAGTTCTTC. The chain uses TRBV4-1 and TRBJ2-1, with 8 bases lining up with TRBD2. With 3 bases clipped from V and 0 bases from J, the junction kept 10 bases outside the gene matches. Germline V gives CDR1 MGHRA, CDR2 YSYEKL. The CDR3 is 18 residues long.

The chain couples TRBV9 to TRBJ1-6; D may be TRBD1 (6 bases). The germline gives CDR1 SGDLS, CDR2 YYNGEE. The CDR3 covers 15 residues. Trimming took 3 bases from V and 8 from J, leaving 15 bases between them. The DNA of the CDR3 is TGTGCCAGCAGCGATGGACAGACCCTGGATTCACCCCTCCACTTT. As protein: CASSDGQTLDSPLHF.

Remarks on this clone: Other DNA sequences of this sample code for an identical CDR3. The V gene is TRBV18, the J gene TRBJ2-5, with TRBD1 matching over 7 bases. CDR1 is KGHSH, CDR2 LQKENI, per germline. The CDR3 has 13 amino acids. V dropped 3 bases and J dropped 2; count of bases not matched to a gene: 0. CDR3 coding DNA: TGTGCCAGCTCACCGGGACAGCAAGAGACCCAGTACTTC. Encoded protein: CASSPGQQETQYF.

This clone was observed a handful of times. V usage is TRBV28 and J usage is TRBJ2-7; 13 nucleotides match TRBD2. V dropped 6 bases and J dropped 4; count of bases not matched to a gene: 6. The CDR3 runs to 15 residues. Germline V gives CDR1 MDHEN, CDR2 SYDVKM. CDR3 sequence reads: CASSRGLAGAYEQYF. CDR3 DNA sequence: TGTGCCAGCAGCCGTGGACTAGCGGGAGCTTACGAGCAGTACTTC. The whole variable domain, filled in from reference TRBV28 and TRBJ2-7, reads DVKVTQSSRYLVKRTGEKVFLECVQDMDHENMFWYRQDPGLGLRLIYFSYDVKMKEKGDIPEGYSVSREKKERFSLILESASTNQTSMYLCASSRGLAGAYEQYFGPGTRLTVT.

The CDR3 nucleotides are TGTGCCAGCAGCTTTGACAGTGGCACTGAAGCTTTCTTT. Its protein product is CASSFDSGTEAFF. The chain recombines TRBV7-3 with TRBJ1-1, with TRBD1 as a possible D gene (5 bases). From germline, CDR1 is SGHTA and CDR2 FQGTGA. The CDR3 consists of 13 residues. V was cut by 3 bases and J by 4 bases, with 9 bases left in between.

This chain joins TRBV7-3 and TRBJ1-1; the D gene is possibly TRBD1 (6 bases). Looked up from germline, CDR1 is SGHTA and CDR2 is FQGTGA. Trimming left V 2 bases short and J 5 bases short, with 9 bases between. The CDR3 loop spans 13 amino acids. The CDR3 spells CASSLYRETEAFF. CDR3 nucleotide sequence: TGTGCCAGCAGCTTATACAGGGAAACTGAAGCTTTCTTT.

The chain is built from TRBV6-5 and TRBJ1-6; no clear D. The CDR3 totals 15 residues. Trimming removed 0 bases at V and 7 bases at J, with 10 bases between. The germline CDR1 and CDR2 sequences are MNHEY and SVGAGI. The CDR3 spells CASSYSGLVNSPLHF. CDR3 in DNA: TGTGCCAGCAGTTACTCTGGGCTGGTCAATTCACCCCTCCACTTT.

The chain links TRBV6-5 to TRBJ2-1; 8 bases line up with TRBD1. With 6 bases clipped from V and 5 bases from J, the junction kept 9 bases outside the gene matches. CDR3 size: 15 residues. Germline CDR1 MNHEY, CDR2 SVGAGI. The DNA for the CDR3 is TGTGCCAGCAGGAGGGGGCAGGGGGCGAACAATGAGCAGTTCTTC. Residues: CASRRGQGANNEQFF.

The chain employs TRBV7-3 and TRBJ2-1, with a tentative D call TRBD2 (6 bases). Per germline, CDR1 SGHTA and CDR2 FQGTGA. CDR3 length equals 14 residues. Trimming stripped 4 bases from V and 9 bases from J, with 16 bases between. In nucleotides, the CDR3 is TGTGCCAGCAGCTCTCAGGACGGGACTTTTGAGCAGTTCTTC. It translates to CASSSQDGTFEQFF.

The J gene is TRBJ2-1, the V gene TRBV5-1; 9 nucleotides align to TRBD2. The V gene end was trimmed by 0 bases and the J gene end by 8 bases; junction bases not matched to a gene: 9. CDR3 length: 16 amino acids. The germline V gene has CDR1 SGHRS and CDR2 YFSETQ. CDR3 in amino acids: CASSLGGREGHDEQFF. Written as DNA, the CDR3 is TGCGCCAGCAGCTTGGGGGGGCGGGAGGGCCACGATGAGCAGTTCTTC.

Notes on this clone: The junction differs from germline at one of its ends, possibly a read error. The gene calls are TRBV7-2 and TRBJ2-7, with 13 bases matching TRBD2. The CDR3 totals 16 residues. Germline assignment: CDR1 SGHTA and CDR2 FQGNSA. CDR3: CASSRGLAGVSHEQYF. The DNA for the CDR3 is TGTGCCAGCAGCCGTGGACTAGCGGGAGTCTCCCACGAGCAGTACTTC.

This clone was detected a few times. This chain connects TRBV27 to TRBJ2-4; 8 bases map to TRBD1. The CDR3 totals 15 residues. Trimming removed 6 bases from V and 0 bases from J; junction bases left unmatched: 4. CDR1 and CDR2 (germline): MNHEY, SMNVEV (reference sequence). CDR3 sequence (DNA): TGTGCCAGCAGGTGGACAGGGTTAGCCAAAAACATTCAGTACTTC. This translates into CASRWTGLAKNIQYF.

The genes are TRBV4-1 and TRBJ2-3; 8 nucleotides agree with TRBD2. In germline, CDR1 is MGHRA, CDR2 YSYEKL. The V and J ends lost 1 base and 4 bases, in that order; junction bases with no gene match: 1. The CDR3 sequence is 14 residues long. CDR3 amino acids: CASSQGRGADTQYF. The CDR3 DNA reads as TGCGCCAGCAGCCAAGGGCGGGGGGCAGATACGCAGTATTTT.

V usage is TRBV6-5 and J usage is TRBJ2-7; D is perhaps TRBD1 (5 bases). V shed 6 bases and J shed 9 bases, with 18 bases lying between them. This CDR3 has 13 residues. Germline-derived CDR1 and CDR2 are MNHEY and SVGAGI. In DNA, the CDR3 is TGTGCCAGCAGCCAGGGATTGCTACGAGGGCAGTACTTC. Translated, it gives CASSQGLLRGQYF.

The chain carries TRBV7-9 and TRBJ2-3; TRBD2 aligns across 11 bases. CDR3 length: 16 amino acids. Trimming removed 3 bases from V and 0 bases from J; junction bases left unmatched: 2. Per germline, CDR1 SEHNR and CDR2 FQNEAQ (reference sequence). CDR3 protein: CASSFWTSGSTDTQYF. The CDR3 DNA reads as TGTGCCAGCAGCTTCTGGACTAGCGGGAGCACAGATACGCAGTATTTT.

In its sample, this clone was seen once. CDR3 residues: CASSLGFTRIYGYTF. Here the CDR3 DNA reads TGCGCCAGCAGCTTGGGGTTCACCAGGATCTATGGCTACACCTTC. This sequence joins TRBV5-1 and TRBJ1-2; D is undetermined. CDR1 is SGHRS and CDR2 is YFSETQ in the germline V gene. The V gene lost 0 bases and the J gene lost 4 bases, with 13 bases spanning the gap. The CDR3 loop spans 15 amino acids.